A selection of T cell receptor beta chains follows, all from one sample in a study of T cell clones after liver transplantation. Libraries were prepared by immunoSEQ multiplex PCR; TCRdb keeps only in-frame clonotypes and omits some of them. This repertoire shows some 110,000 clones, roughly 80% found once; its top ten account for about 0.89%. The source material was CD4+ T cells from blood, sampled before liver transplant. The receptors derive from a human donor who received a liver transplant. CDR3s include the opening cysteine and the closing phenylalanine or tryptophan. A D gene is named only where the DNA matches it firmly. Only part of the rows carry a size: once, few, many, or a class if the clone is expanded.

clone size | J gene | D gene | V gene | CDR3 protein | CDR3 DNA
. | TRBJ2-1 | TRBD1 | TRBV7-9 | CASSPRDRHNEQFF | TGTGCCAGCAGCCCCCGGGACAGACACAATGAGCAGTTCTTC
. | TRBJ2-2 | . | TRBV5-1 | CASSFDRAAGELFF | TGCGCCAGCAGCTTTGACAGAGCCGCCGGGGAACTGTTTTTT
. | TRBJ2-3 | . | TRBV6-6 | CASSKAGTSTDTQYF | TGTGCCAGCAGTAAAGCGGGTACTAGCACAGATACGCAGTATTTT
. | TRBJ1-1 | . | TRBV28 | CASSIRGIEAFF | TGTGCCAGCAGTATCAGGGGAATTGAAGCTTTCTTT
few | TRBJ2-7 | . | TRBV7-2 | CASSQGGGLSYEQYF | TGTGCCAGCAGCCAGGGTGGGGGCCTCTCCTACGAGCAGTACTTC
few | TRBJ2-2 | . | TRBV7-2 | CASNRDTGELFF | TGTGCCAGCAACAGAGACACCGGGGAGCTGTTTTTT
. | TRBJ1-4 | TRBD1 | TRBV7-9 | CASSRGQVKGEKLFF | TGTGCCAGCAGCCGGGGACAGGTAAAAGGAGAAAAACTGTTTTTT
. | TRBJ1-1 | . | TRBV30 | CAWSVLRTESEAFF | TGTGCCTGGAGTGTACTTCGGACAGAAAGTGAAGCTTTCTTT
once | TRBJ1-4 | . | TRBV9 | CASSARARGGEKLFF | TGTGCCAGCAGCGCGAGGGCCAGGGGTGGTGAAAAACTGTTTTTT
. | TRBJ1-1 | TRBD1 | TRBV29-1 | CSVGTGNTEAFF | TGCAGCGTGGGGACAGGGAACACTGAAGCTTTCTTT
. | TRBJ1-1 | . | TRBV5-1 | CASSSTGETEAFF | TGCGCCAGCAGCTCCACCGGGGAAACTGAAGCTTTCTTT
. | TRBJ1-2 | . | TRBV7-8 | CASSLASHNSGGYTF | TGTGCCAGCAGCTTAGCGTCTCACAATTCGGGGGGCTACACCTTC
. | TRBJ2-3 | . | TRBV7-6 | CASSLRITDTQYF | TGTGCCAGCAGCTTAAGGATCACAGATACGCAGTATTTT
. | TRBJ1-5 | TRBD1 | TRBV7-8 | CASTPTDEGQGLSNQPQHF | TGTGCCAGCACCCCAACGGATGAGGGACAGGGGTTATCGAATCAGCCCCAGCATTTT
. | TRBJ2-3 | . | TRBV7-2 | CASSLGSGTQYF | TGTGCCAGCAGCTTAGGATCGGGAACGCAGTATTTT
. | TRBJ1-1 | . | TRBV6-5 | CASSYSIVAGEAFF | TGTGCCAGCAGTTACTCGATAGTGGCAGGGGAGGCTTTCTTT
. | TRBJ1-5 | . | TRBV19 | CASSIRGAASNQPQHF | TGTGCCAGTAGTATCAGGGGCGCGGCCAGCAATCAGCCCCAGCATTTT
. | TRBJ1-4 | TRBD1 | TRBV28 | CASTRGGSGDEKLFF | TGTGCCAGCACCAGAGGGGGCTCGGGGGATGAAAAACTGTTTTTT
few | TRBJ2-7 | . | TRBV30 | CAWSVQSVEQYF | TGTGCCTGGAGTGTACAATCGGTCGAGCAGTACTTC
. | TRBJ1-1 | . | TRBV6-4 | CASSDRADTEAFF | TGTGCCAGCAGTGACAGGGCGGACACTGAAGCTTTCTTT
. | TRBJ2-5 | . | TRBV18 | CASSPRGSQETQYF | TGTGCCAGCTCACCACGGGGCAGCCAAGAGACCCAGTACTTC
. | TRBJ2-5 | . | TRBV6-1 | CASSGSRTLQETQYF | TGTGCCAGCAGCGGCTCTCGGACTCTTCAAGAGACCCAGTACTTC
once | TRBJ2-1 | . | TRBV27 | CASSLSKGVGGHNEQFF | TGTGCCAGCAGTTTATCGAAAGGGGTGGGCGGACACAATGAGCAGTTCTTC
. | TRBJ2-7 | . | TRBV6-1 | CASSPTHEYEQYF | TGTGCCAGCAGTCCAACACATGAGTACGAGCAGTACTTC
. | TRBJ1-2 | . | TRBV6-1 | CASSEGRAGYGYTF | TGTGCCAGCAGTGAAGGCAGGGCAGGCTATGGCTACACCTTC
. | TRBJ1-3 | . | TRBV4-1 | CASSQDPQGPLGNTIYF | TGCGCCAGCAGCCAAGATCCCCAGGGACCGCTTGGAAACACCATATATTTT
. | TRBJ2-7 | . | TRBV6-1 | CASRRIYEQYF | TGTGCCAGCAGGAGGATCTACGAGCAGTACTTC
. | TRBJ1-4 | . | TRBV28 | CASISPGTRDEKLFF | TGTGCCAGCATTTCCCCCGGGACACGGGATGAAAAACTGTTTTTT
. | TRBJ2-1 | . | TRBV5-4 | CASSMDRLRQFF | TGTGCCAGCAGCATGGACCGTTTGAGGCAGTTCTTC
once | TRBJ2-3 | TRBD1 | TRBV11-1 | CASSLGPGGHTQYF | TGTGCCAGCAGCTTAGGCCCAGGGGGACATACGCAGTATTTT
. | TRBJ2-2 | . | TRBV2 | CASSEWRENTGELFF | TGTGCCAGCAGTGAGTGGCGGGAAAACACCGGGGAGCTGTTTTTT
few | TRBJ1-3 | . | TRBV5-6 | CASSLGPRSSGNTIYF | TGTGCCAGCAGCCTAGGACCCCGGAGCTCTGGAAACACCATATATTTT
many | TRBJ1-1 | . | TRBV19 | CAALGQGNTEAFF | TGTGCCGCCCTGGGGCAGGGTAACACTGAAGCTTTCTTT
. | TRBJ2-5 | . | TRBV6-1 | CASRASGTDKETQYF | TGTGCCAGCAGGGCATCCGGGACGGATAAAGAGACCCAGTACTTC
. | TRBJ2-3 | . | TRBV9 | CASSVVAGRADTQYF | TGTGCCAGCAGCGTAGTGGCCGGGAGAGCAGATACGCAGTATTTT
. | TRBJ1-2 | TRBD1 | TRBV6-5 | CASSWGQPTYGYTF | TGTGCCAGCAGTTGGGGACAGCCGACCTATGGCTACACCTTC
once | TRBJ1-5 | . | TRBV27 | CASSPAATASNQPQHF | TGTGCCAGCTCACCCGCGGCGACCGCTAGCAATCAGCCCCAGCATTTT
. | TRBJ1-2 | . | TRBV5-8 | CASSRSSSYGYTF | TGTGCCAGCAGCCGAAGCTCATCCTATGGCTACACCTTC
. | TRBJ2-2 | . | TRBV28 | CASSLLNPGELFF | TGTGCCAGCAGTTTATTGAATCCCGGGGAGCTGTTTTTT
. | TRBJ1-1 | . | TRBV4-3 | CASSQILNTEAFF | TGCGCCAGCAGCCAGATATTGAACACTGAAGCTTTCTTT
few | TRBJ2-1 | TRBD1 | TRBV2 | CASSVARGNEQFF | TGTGCCAGCAGTGTGGCCAGGGGGAATGAGCAGTTCTTC
few | TRBJ1-1 | . | TRBV6-5 | CASSYSAPWGNTEAFF | TGTGCCAGCAGTTACTCAGCCCCCTGGGGGAACACTGAAGCTTTCTTT
. | TRBJ1-1 | . | TRBV6-6 | CASSSRGEDTEAFF | TGTGCCAGCAGTTCCCGCGGAGAAGACACTGAAGCTTTCTTT
. | TRBJ1-3 | . | TRBV14 | CASSRRTPSSGNTIYF | TGTGCCAGCAGCCGCCGGACACCAAGCTCTGGAAACACCATATATTTT
. | TRBJ2-5 | TRBD1 | TRBV7-9 | CASTPGGNRETQYF | TGTGCCAGCACCCCAGGGGGTAACCGAGAGACCCAGTACTTC
. | TRBJ1-5 | . | TRBV21-1 | CASSVSGEGIELLGNQPQHF | TGTGCCAGCAGCGTATCAGGAGAAGGTATCGAGCTGTTGGGCAATCAGCCCCAGCATTTT
. | TRBJ1-1 | . | TRBV9 | CASSVVGTEAFF | TGTGCCAGCAGCGTAGTGGGCACTGAAGCTTTCTTT
. | TRBJ1-4 | . | TRBV7-2 | CASSLTAQDRMFF | TGTGCCAGCAGCTTAACAGCACAGGATAGGATGTTTTTT
. | TRBJ2-3 | . | TRBV21-1 | CASSRFSREPTDTQYF | TGTGCCAGCAGCCGTTTCTCGCGGGAGCCCACAGATACGCAGTATTTT
once | TRBJ1-5 | . | TRBV5-4 | CASSLGGDQPQHF | TGTGCCAGCAGCTTGGGAGGGGATCAGCCCCAGCATTTT
. | TRBJ2-1 | . | TRBV15 | CATSRHYNEQFF | TGTGCCACCAGCAGACATTACAATGAGCAGTTCTTC
. | TRBJ2-5 | TRBD2 | TRBV9 | CASSARVGIAGGPETQYF | TGTGCCAGCAGCGCCCGGGTCGGTATAGCGGGGGGGCCGGAGACCCAGTACTTC
few | TRBJ1-2 | TRBD1 | TRBV5-6 | CASSPDRGGYTF | TGTGCCAGCAGCCCTGACAGGGGTGGCTACACCTTC
. | TRBJ2-2 | . | TRBV7-9 | CASSLATGRAGELFF | TGTGCCAGCAGCTTAGCAACAGGGCGAGCCGGGGAGCTGTTTTTT
. | TRBJ2-4 | TRBD1 | TRBV10-2 | CASIPDRDQAKNIQYF | TGCGCCAGCATCCCCGACAGGGACCAGGCCAAAAACATTCAGTACTTC
once | TRBJ1-6 | TRBD1 | TRBV6-6 | CASRPGQGARNSPLHF | TGTGCCAGCAGACCGGGACAGGGGGCCAGAAATTCACCCCTCCACTTT
. | TRBJ2-7 | TRBD2 | TRBV5-1 | CASSLLAGISYEQYF | TGCGCCAGCAGCTTACTAGCGGGGATTTCCTACGAGCAGTACTTC
. | TRBJ1-5 | . | TRBV6-1 | CASRTGQYNQPQHF | TGTGCCAGCAGAACCGGACAGTACAATCAGCCCCAGCATTTT